This section outlines one T cell receptor beta chain sequence together with its context. One end of the junction does not line up with germline, which may come from a read error. CDR3 size: 13 residues. Germline V CDR1 and CDR2: SGHRS, YFSETQ. PCR was performed a second time for about 7 to 11 cycles using a sample-barcoded 5' primer and a J-beta primer mix. TCRdb independently ran MiXCR on the 5' RACE reads; one entry per CDR3 protein. The sample has more than 600,000 distinct CDR3 sequences, 20% to 25% seen once. These data originate in a study of blood T cells in healthy people across ages. This same sample was also taken into another study, of T cells of mothers and their children. Turning to that study: No clones detected were persistent microchimeric T cell clones.

The sequence came from a boy aged 5-17 years in good health. This sequence joins TRBV5-1 and TRBJ2-5, with TRBD2 matching over 10 bases. Sequenced material: blood. The CDR3 here is CASSAGLADEQSF. In DNA form, the CDR3 reads TGCGCCAGCAGCGCCGGACTAGCGGATGAGCAGTCCTTC.